These 4 T cell receptor beta chains were sequenced from one sample in a study of T-cell reconstitution after alpha-beta-depleted transplantation in children listed by TCRdb under 2016. Library generation was performed with PCR. Sequencing was performed on an Illumina HiSeq 2500. TCR library preparation used molecular barcoding, with unique molecular identifiers applied to normalize quantification of the TCRbeta repertoire. TCRdb applied fastp at Q25 and MiXCR to the public reads, then kept only in-frame beta chains. Every distinct CDR3 protein forms one entry, paired with its most common genes and DNA. Recorded for this sample are 240,000 or so distinct CDR3 sequences; 12% of them occurred a single time. The top ten constitute about 2.6% of the sample. This material consisted of PBMCs from the stem cell graft donor, taken from the stem cell graft. The receptors originated from a human donor who donated a stem cell graft to a child with acute lymphoblastic leukemia.

In this sample, this clonotype turned up many times. The chain links TRBV9 to TRBJ2-1; 8 nucleotides match TRBD1. Germline V gene sequence: CDR1 SGDLS, CDR2 YYNGEE. V shed 0 bases, J shed 5 bases, and the junction held 7 bases outside the gene matches. This CDR3 spans 16 amino acids. The CDR3 DNA sequence: TGTGCCAGCAGCGTAGGTCTGGGACAGGCGAACAATGAGCAGTTCTTC. It encodes CASSVGLGQANNEQFF.

In its sample, this clonotype was seen many times. CDR3 sequence (DNA): TGTGCCAGCAGCTTGGGCGTTTCGGCAGGGTCACCCCTCCACTTT. Protein product: CASSLGVSAGSPLHF. V is TRBV5-6 and J is TRBJ1-6, with TRBD1 as a possible D gene (5 bases). Germline CDR1 SGHDT, CDR2 YYEEEE. V shed 0 bases and J shed 10 bases, with 14 bases lying between them. This CDR3 has 15 amino acids.

This clonotype occurred a few times. V is TRBV6-2 or TRBV6-3 and J is TRBJ1-1; D unresolved. V lost 6 bases and J 3 bases, leaving 11 bases between the germline ends. The CDR3 extends over 13 amino acids. Germline V lookup: CDR1 MNHEY, CDR2 SVGEGT. The CDR3 DNA is TGTGCCAGCAGATCAACAGTGTACACTGAAGCTTTCTTT. As protein: CASRSTVYTEAFF.

The chain employs TRBV5-1 and TRBJ2-3; D is ambiguous. The CDR3 totals 14 residues. With 6 bases removed from V and 0 bases from J, the gap between germline ends came to 11 bases. The germline V gene has CDR1 SGHRS and CDR2 YFSETQ. The CDR3 sequence: CASKDASSTDTQYF. The CDR3 DNA follows: TGCGCCAGCAAGGACGCGTCTAGCACAGATACGCAGTATTTT.